The 14 T cell receptor beta chains below all came from one sample that was sequenced in a study of CD8 T cells in Susac syndrome. A quantity of roughly 0.5 to 1 ug RNA underwent reverse transcription using random hexamers. Each CDR3 protein is one row after TCRdb ran MiXCR on the immunoSEQ multiplex PCR reads. The repertoire holds approximately 75,000 distinct CDR3 sequences, with 95% as singletons. The sample consisted of CD8+ T cells from PBMCs. The receptors shown here come from a human donor in good health.

This chain links TRBV4-1 with TRBJ2-7; the D gene is possibly TRBD1 (6 bases). Trimming took off 4 bases at V and 2 bases at J, with 15 bases between the two ends. Germline-derived CDR1 and CDR2 are MGHRA and YSYEKL. The CDR3 loop spans 15 amino acids. CDR3 region: CASSPVRDTAYEQYF. The CDR3 DNA reads TGCGCCAGCAGCCCAGTCCGGGACACAGCCTACGAGCAGTACTTC.

The CDR3 loop reads CASSQDRAGDGNIQYF. The CDR3, as DNA: TGCGCCAGCAGCCAAGATCGGGCGGGGGATGGGAACATTCAGTACTTC. The V gene is TRBV4-3, the J gene TRBJ2-4, with TRBD2 matching 7 bases. This CDR3 comprises 16 residues. Germline assignment: CDR1 LGHNA and CDR2 YSLEER. The V segment lost 0 bases and the J segment 7 bases; nucleotides outside the gene matches: 9.

The chain uses TRBV2 and TRBJ1-6; 9 bases agree with TRBD1. The CDR3 contains 16 residues. Germline V gene lookup returns CDR1 SNHLY and CDR2 FYNNEI. The ends lost 3 bases at V and 6 bases at J; junction bases unmatched: 6. The CDR3: CASSDPTGGRNSPLHF. For the CDR3, the DNA is TGTGCCAGCAGTGACCCCACAGGGGGCCGTAATTCACCCCTCCACTTT.

This chain links TRBV24-1 with TRBJ1-2; no clear D. From germline, CDR1 is KGHDR and CDR2 SFDVKD. The CDR3 extends over 14 amino acids. V was shortened by 4 bases and J by 0 bases, with 8 bases between the two germline ends. CDR3 sequence reads: CATSDRGANYGYTF. CDR3 DNA sequence: TGTGCCACCAGTGACCGCGGTGCTAACTATGGCTACACCTTC.

The V gene is TRBV29-1, the J gene TRBJ2-2; D not resolved. V lost 0 bases and J 1 base, leaving 6 bases between the germline ends. CDR3 size: 14 residues. Germline V gene data show CDR1 as SQVTM and CDR2 as ANQGSEA. In DNA form, the CDR3 reads TGCAGCGTTGAAGAGGGATGGAACACCGGGGAGCTGTTTTTT. It is translated as CSVEEGWNTGELFF.

This clonotype was counted once. The chain joins TRBV6-5 to TRBJ1-1, with D uncertain. The CDR3 is 11 residues long. Germline values: CDR1 MNHEY, CDR2 SVGAGI. The V gene lost 11 bases and the J gene lost 1 base, with 8 bases spanning the gap. CDR3 protein: CACGQNTEAFF. DNA of the CDR3: TGTGCCTGCGGGCAGAACACTGAAGCTTTCTTT.

The chain has TRBV6-5 and TRBJ2-2; D not resolved. CDR3 length equals 15 residues. Germline loops: CDR1 MNHEY, CDR2 SVGAGI. V was shortened by 3 bases and J by 0 bases, with 8 bases between the two germline ends. The CDR3 sequence is CASSYPKTNTGELFF. In DNA, the CDR3 is TGTGCCAGCAGTTATCCGAAAACGAACACCGGGGAGCTGTTTTTT.

The V gene is TRBV14, the J gene TRBJ2-7; TRBD1 or TRBD2 may be the D gene (5 bases each). V was trimmed by 5 bases and J by 6 bases, leaving 11 bases between them. The CDR3 totals 12 residues. Germline V lookup: CDR1 SGHDN, CDR2 FVKESK. This chain's CDR3 is CASSDLRGEQYF. Here the CDR3 DNA reads TGTGCCAGCAGCGATTTGAGGGGCGAGCAGTACTTC.

The chain has TRBV4-3 and TRBJ2-3; 7 bases agree with TRBD1. The germline gives CDR1 LGHNA, CDR2 YSLEER. This CDR3 has 17 residues. With V trimmed by 3 bases and J by 2 bases, 11 bases remained unmatched. CDR3 loop: CASSHGRQGPDTDTQYF. The DNA of the CDR3 is TGCGCCAGCAGCCACGGACGACAGGGCCCTGACACAGATACGCAGTATTTT.

The chain couples TRBV5-6 to TRBJ1-5; weak D call: TRBD1 (5 bases). The CDR3 covers 14 residues. Looked up from germline, CDR1 is SGHDT and CDR2 is YYEEEE. Trimming cost V 5 bases and J 6 bases, with 15 bases left between them. The CDR3 protein is CASRLGPGGQPQHF. The CDR3, as DNA: TGTGCCAGCAGACTCGGCCCGGGGGGTCAGCCCCAGCATTTT.

This clonotype has a single count. The gene calls are TRBV5-1 and TRBJ2-2; 8 positions match TRBD2. The CDR3 runs 18 residues. The V segment lost 1 base and the J segment 2 bases; nucleotides outside the gene matches: 10. The germline CDR1 and CDR2 sequences are SGHRS and YFSETQ. The CDR3 coding sequence is TGCGCCAGCAGCTTGACTAGCGGACCCGATTATAACACCGGGGAGCTGTTTTTT. Its translation is CASSLTSGPDYNTGELFF.

The rearrangement links TRBV3-1 to TRBJ2-1; 10 nucleotides align to TRBD2. V shed 4 bases, J shed 6 bases, and the junction held 6 bases outside the gene matches. CDR1 LGHDT and CDR2 YNNKEL come from the germline V gene (reference sequence). The CDR3 is made up of 15 amino acids. CDR3 coding DNA: TGTGCCAGCAGCCCCGGGACTAGCGTCTCCAATGAGCAGTTCTTC. Amino acids: CASSPGTSVSNEQFF.

The V call is TRBV2, the J call TRBJ2-5; maybe TRBD2 (5 bases). The CDR3 sequence is 14 residues long. V was shortened by 5 bases and J by 5 bases, with 15 bases between the two germline ends. The germline gives CDR1 SNHLY, CDR2 FYNNEI. CDR3 nucleotides: TGTGCCAGCAGTACCCTCCTAGGGAGCGAGACCCAGTACTTC. Protein: CASSTLLGSETQYF.

The rearrangement joins TRBV3-1 to TRBJ1-1, with 10 bases lining up with TRBD1. After removal of 3 bases from V and 4 bases from J, the junction contained 14 bases not matched to a gene. The CDR3 totals 18 residues. The germline V gene has CDR1 LGHDT and CDR2 YNNKEL (reference sequence). DNA for the CDR3: TGTGCCAGCAGCCATCTCCCTCGTACGGACAGGGGGATCACTGAAGCTTTCTTT. It is translated as CASSHLPRTDRGITEAFF.